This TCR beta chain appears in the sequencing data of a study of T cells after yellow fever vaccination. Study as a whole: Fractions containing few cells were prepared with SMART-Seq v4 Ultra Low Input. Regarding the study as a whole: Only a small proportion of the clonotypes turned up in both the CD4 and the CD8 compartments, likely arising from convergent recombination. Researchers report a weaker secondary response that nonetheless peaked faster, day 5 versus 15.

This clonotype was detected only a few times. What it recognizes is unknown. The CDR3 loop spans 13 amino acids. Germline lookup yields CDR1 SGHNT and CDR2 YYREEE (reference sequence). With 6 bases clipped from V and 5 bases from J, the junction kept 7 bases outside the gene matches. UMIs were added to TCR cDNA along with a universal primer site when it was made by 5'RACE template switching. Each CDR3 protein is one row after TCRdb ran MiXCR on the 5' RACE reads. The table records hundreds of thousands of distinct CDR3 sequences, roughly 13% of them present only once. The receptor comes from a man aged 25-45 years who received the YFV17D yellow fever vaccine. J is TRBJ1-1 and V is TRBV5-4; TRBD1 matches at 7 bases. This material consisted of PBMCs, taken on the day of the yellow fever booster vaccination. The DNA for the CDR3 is TGTGCCAGCACTAAGGCAGGGGGAACTGAAGCTTTCTTT. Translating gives CASTKAGGTEAFF.